Presented here are 21 T cell receptor beta chains from one specimen sequenced in a study of cytomegalovirus exposure and HLA in healthy donors. Assay: immunoSEQ multiplex PCR; the TCRdb copy retains only in-frame clones and omits some. In the table there are roughly 220,000 clones, over 80% of which are singletons. The sequencing sample was made of PBMCs. Receptors were obtained from a woman between 25 and 40 years old in good health and CMV-seropositive.

The rearrangement uses TRBV7-9 and TRBJ2-7, with D hard to call. The CDR3 covers 14 residues. From germline, CDR1 is SEHNR and CDR2 FQNEAQ (reference sequence). V was clipped by 5 bases and J by 5 bases, with 16 bases between them. DNA of the CDR3: TGTGCCAGCAGCCCGCCCGCGGACCGAGACGAGCAGTACTTC. This codes for CASSPPADRDEQYF.

The J gene is TRBJ1-3, the V gene TRBV9; D may be TRBD1 (5 bases). Trimming took 3 bases from V and 4 from J, leaving 14 bases between them. This CDR3 is 15 amino acids long. CDR1 and CDR2 (germline): SGDLS, YYNGEE. The CDR3 sequence is CASSGAGAMGNTIYF. CDR3 in DNA: TGTGCCAGCAGCGGTGCCGGGGCAATGGGAAACACCATATATTTT. Drawing the rest from reference TRBV9 and TRBJ1-3, the complete variable domain is DSGVTQTPKHLITATGQRVTLRCSPRSGDLSVYWYQQSLDQGLQFLIQYYNGEERAKGNILERFSAQQFPDLHSELNLSSLELGDSALYFCASSGAGAMGNTIYFGEGSWLTVV.

V gene TRBV14 combines with J gene TRBJ1-2; D unclear. The CDR3 runs to 15 residues. The V and J ends lost 3 bases and 8 bases respectively, with 19 bases between them. CDR1 is SGHDN, CDR2 FVKESK, per germline. The CDR3 DNA reads as TGTGCCAGCAGCCAGGATGTAACGATCGGTAGCGGCTACACCTTC. Its protein product is CASSQDVTIGSGYTF. The whole variable domain, remainder taken from reference TRBV14 and TRBJ1-2, is EAGVTQFPSHSVIEKGQTVTLRCDPISGHDNLYWYRRVMGKEIKFLLHFVKESKQDESGMPNNRFLAERTGGTYSTLKVQPAELEDSGVYFCASSQDVTIGSGYTFGSGTRLTVV.

This chain joins TRBV29-1 and TRBJ1-5; 9 nucleotides agree with TRBD1. V lost 6 bases to trimming and J lost 1 base; unmatched junction nucleotides: 1. The CDR3 contains 13 residues. The germline V gene encodes CDR1 SQVTM and CDR2 ANQGSEA. CDR3 sequence: CSVTGGSNQPQHF. CDR3 nucleotides: TGCAGCGTAACAGGGGGCAGCAATCAGCCCCAGCATTTT.

The V gene is TRBV30, the J gene TRBJ2-1; 11 bases map to TRBD2. The J segment lost 9 bases and the V segment lost 0 bases, leaving 7 bases of the junction unmatched. The CDR3 consists of 15 residues. CDR1 is GTSNPN and CDR2 is SVGIG in the germline V gene (reference sequence). The CDR3 sequence is CAWSVGSGRAAEQFF. CDR3 bases: TGTGCCTGGAGTGTAGGTAGCGGGAGGGCCGCTGAGCAGTTCTTC. The complete variable domain, with remaining parts taken from reference TRBV30 and TRBJ2-1, reads SQTIHQWPATLVQPVGSPLSLECTVEGTSNPNLYWYRQAAGRGLQLLFYSVGIGQISSEVPQNLSASRPQDRQFILSSKKLLLSDSGFYLCAWSVGSGRAAEQFFGPGTRLTVL.

The chain uses TRBV27 and TRBJ1-3; D may be TRBD1 (6 bases). The ends were cut back, 6 bases at V and 2 bases at J, with 20 bases in the middle. Germline V gene data show CDR1 as MNHEY and CDR2 as SMNVEV (reference sequence). The CDR3 contains 17 residues. The CDR3 region has the DNA TGTGCCAGCAGCCGAATAAGGGGGGGATCTACTGGAAACACCATATATTTT. The encoded protein is CASSRIRGGSTGNTIYF.

To note about this clone: This sample includes further DNA sequences coding for the same CDR3. The CDR3 is CASSQDGYGYTF. CDR3 sequence (DNA): TGCGCCAGCAGCCAAGATGGGTATGGCTACACCTTC. This sequence joins TRBV4-1 and TRBJ1-2; D is undetermined. V shed 0 bases and J shed 5 bases, with 4 bases lying between them. This CDR3 is built from 12 residues. CDR1 and CDR2 from the germline V gene are MGHRA and YSYEKL.

This clone was seen only once. The chain recombines TRBV11-2 with TRBJ1-2; 9 bases line up with TRBD1. This CDR3 is 17 amino acids long. Germline loops: CDR1 SGHAT, CDR2 FQNNGV. With V trimmed by 5 bases and J by 4 bases, 14 bases remained unmatched. The CDR3 spells CASSRGSTGGGIYGYTF. The CDR3 nucleotides read TGTGCCAGCAGCCGGGGAAGCACAGGGGGCGGGATCTATGGCTACACCTTC.

V and J are TRBV15 and TRBJ2-4; no clear D. The CDR3 spans 18 residues. The V gene's germline CDR1 is LNHNV and CDR2 YYDKDF (reference sequence). V was cut by 0 bases and J by 0 bases, with 15 bases left in between. This chain's CDR3 is CATSRDRNFDLAKNIQYF. CDR3 DNA: TGTGCCACCAGCAGAGATCGAAACTTCGATTTAGCCAAAAACATTCAGTACTTC.

This clone has only one observation. The J gene is TRBJ2-7, the V gene TRBV20-1; D gene ambiguous. The CDR3 is 11 amino acids. Germline V gene sequence: CDR1 DFQATT, CDR2 SNEGSKA (reference sequence). The V end was cut by 2 bases, the J end by 3 bases, with 5 bases between. The CDR3 region has the DNA TGCAGTGCTAGACTCAACTACGAGCAGTACTTC. Translating gives CSARLNYEQYF.

The chain carries TRBV19 and TRBJ1-5; D is ambiguous. Germline assignment: CDR1 LNHDA and CDR2 SQIVND (reference sequence). This CDR3 has 14 amino acids. The V gene lost 4 bases and the J gene lost 5 bases, with 12 bases spanning the gap. The CDR3 nucleotides are TGTGCCAGTAGTAAGACAAACACCGATCAGCCCCAGCATTTT. Its translation: CASSKTNTDQPQHF.

V and J are TRBV27 and TRBJ2-7; D gene uncertain. Per the germline V gene, CDR1 is MNHEY and CDR2 is SMNVEV (reference sequence). V dropped 5 bases and J dropped 4 bases, with 18 bases sitting between them. This CDR3 has 15 residues. The CDR3 sequence: CASSRPVGLGYEQYF. The CDR3 bases are TGTGCCAGCAGTCGACCCGTAGGGTTGGGGTACGAGCAGTACTTC.

V usage is TRBV6-1 and J usage is TRBJ2-7, with TRBD2 matching 10 bases. This CDR3 is 17 amino acids long. V lost 3 bases, J lost 3 bases, and 11 bases stayed unmatched. The germline V gene has CDR1 MNHNS and CDR2 SASEGT. The CDR3 sequence is CASSDGASGSRDYEQYF. The CDR3 region has the DNA TGTGCCAGCAGTGATGGGGCTAGCGGGAGCAGGGACTACGAGCAGTACTTC.

The count of this clone is one. This chain connects TRBV18 to TRBJ1-1; 7 bases match TRBD1. The CDR3 has 13 amino acids. With 6 bases clipped from V and 2 bases from J, the junction kept 3 bases outside the gene matches. Germline values: CDR1 KGHSH, CDR2 LQKENI. The CDR3 DNA follows: TGTGCCAGCTCCGCAGGGGGAAACACTGAAGCTTTCTTT. It yields the protein CASSAGGNTEAFF. Supplemented by reference TRBV18 and TRBJ1-1, the full variable domain reads NAGVMQNPRHLVRRRGQEARLRCSPMKGHSHVYWYRQLPEEGLKFMVYLQKENIIDESGMPKERFSAEFPKEGPSILRIQQVVRGDSAAYFCASSAGGNTEAFFGQGTRLTVV.

The chain employs TRBV5-4 and TRBJ2-6, with no clear D. From germline, CDR1 is SGHNT and CDR2 YYREEE (reference sequence). This CDR3 contains 14 residues. The V end lost 3 bases, the J end lost 1 base, and 5 bases lay between the germline ends. In nucleotides, the CDR3 is TGTGCCAGCAGCTCCAAATCTGGGGCCAACGTCCTGACTTTC. Protein sequence: CASSSKSGANVLTF.

This clone was picked up one time. This chain joins TRBV7-3 and TRBJ2-2; 14 nucleotides align to TRBD2. The CDR3 loop spans 15 amino acids. Germline assignment: CDR1 SGHTA and CDR2 FQGTGA. V dropped 5 bases and J dropped 7; count of bases not matched to a gene: 3. CDR3 region: CASSPGTSGSGELFF. The CDR3 region has the DNA TGTGCCAGCAGCCCGGGGACTAGCGGGAGCGGGGAGCTGTTTTTT.

CDR3: CASSQDLRQKETQYF. The CDR3 bases are TGCGCCAGCAGCCAAGATTTGAGGCAGAAAGAGACCCAGTACTTC. The gene calls are TRBV4-1 and TRBJ2-5; D is unclear. V was shortened by 0 bases and J by 3 bases, with 11 bases between the two germline ends. The CDR3 runs to 15 residues. CDR1 MGHRA and CDR2 YSYEKL come from the germline V gene.

The V and J genes are TRBV7-8 and TRBJ2-5; TRBD1 agrees at 7 bases. With V trimmed by 2 bases and J by 0 bases, 6 bases remained unmatched. This CDR3 comprises 16 residues. Germline values: CDR1 SGHVS, CDR2 FQNEAQ. The CDR3 here is CASSLFGDSNQETQYF. The DNA for the CDR3 is TGTGCCAGCAGCTTATTTGGGGACAGTAACCAAGAGACCCAGTACTTC.

The chain recombines TRBV27 with TRBJ2-2; TRBD1 or TRBD2 may be the D gene (5 bases each). The CDR3 loop spans 16 amino acids. V lost 6 bases to trimming and J lost 4 bases, with 18 bases between them. The V gene's germline CDR1 is MNHEY and CDR2 SMNVEV (reference sequence). CDR3 amino acids: CASSEQALAGTGELFF. The CDR3 bases are TGTGCCAGCAGCGAACAGGCCCTTGCGGGCACCGGGGAGCTGTTTTTT.

The genes are TRBV30 and TRBJ2-7, with D possibly TRBD2 on 6 matching bases. The germline V and J ends were trimmed by 2 bases and 0 bases, with 11 bases remaining between them. The CDR3 runs 14 residues. Germline-derived CDR1 and CDR2 are GTSNPN and SVGIG (reference sequence). The CDR3 nucleotides read TGTGCCTGGAGTCATAGCGGATACTCCTACGAGCAGTACTTC. Encoded protein: CAWSHSGYSYEQYF.

The gene calls are TRBV12-5 and TRBJ2-3, with TRBD1 as a possible D gene (6 bases). Deletions cut 3 bases from V and 6 bases from J, with 10 bases between. There are 13 residues in the CDR3. Germline CDR1 LGHNT, CDR2 FRNRAP. This CDR3 is CASGLQGGDTQYF. CDR3 nucleotides: TGTGCTAGTGGTTTACAGGGCGGCGATACGCAGTATTTT.